This TCR beta chain was documented in a study of cytomegalovirus exposure and HLA in healthy donors. Study at large: One earlier analysis, a look at about 179 million T cells, found some 100 million unique TCR beta sequences. Study conclusions and caveats: It was reportedly the case that the classifier diagnosed cytomegalovirus status with high specificity and sensitivity.

This CDR3 is 15 amino acids long. Germline V gene sequence: CDR1 LGHNA, CDR2 YSLEER. The trim removed 4 bases at V and 5 bases at J, leaving 4 bases unmatched. Use of 60 Vbeta and 13 Jbeta primers characterized the PCR. Profiled with immunoSEQ multiplex PCR; TCRdb holds only in-frame clones, not every one. This table holds about 98,000 clones, about 74% found once. A remark on this clone: Its specificity is not known.

Sequencing was done on a sample of PBMCs. The TCR comes from a male donor in good health and CMV-seronegative. This chain links TRBV4-3 with TRBJ2-5, with 13 bases that match TRBD2. CDR3 amino acids: CASSPGLAGRETQYF. For the CDR3, the DNA is TGCGCCAGCAGCCCGGGACTAGCGGGGCGGGAGACCCAGTACTTC.